This is a list of T cell receptor beta chains from one sample in a study of blood T cell repertoires in COVID-19. Sequenced by immunoSEQ multiplex PCR; TCRdb stores in-frame clones only, minus some. The sample includes over 15,000 clones, 76% of them seen just once. Specimen: peripheral blood. These receptors were taken from a man aged 65-85 years with active or convalescent COVID-19. CDR3s include the opening cysteine and the closing phenylalanine or tryptophan. A D gene is named only where the DNA matches it firmly. Rows may omit the clone size; those that give it use once, few, many or a size class.

v_gene	abundance	j_gene	d_gene	CDR3nt	CDR3aa
TRBV5-4	-	TRBJ2-5	TRBD2	TGTGCCAGCAGCTTGGGATCGGCGGGGGTCCTCCAAGAGACCCAGTACTTC	CASSLGSAGVLQETQYF
TRBV9	-	TRBJ1-5	TRBD1	TGTGCCAGCGGGGACAGGGGCAATCAGCCCCAGCATTTT	CASGDRGNQPQHF
TRBV5-1	-	TRBJ2-2	TRBD1	TGCGCCAGCAGCGGGGACAGGGGAAACACCGGGGAGCTGTTTTTT	CASSGDRGNTGELFF
TRBV9	-	TRBJ2-3	-	TGTGCCAGCAGCGTAGGGGCCTCGTACACAGATACGCAGTATTTT	CASSVGASYTDTQYF
TRBV13	-	TRBJ1-1	-	TGTGCCAGCCTACCTCGGCGGGGGGCCAGCACTGAAGCTTTCTTT	CASLPRRGASTEAFF
TRBV28	-	TRBJ1-4	TRBD1	TGTGCCAGCAGCTCAGGACAGGGTAATGAAAAACTGTTTTTT	CASSSGQGNEKLFF
TRBV5-6	once	TRBJ1-5	TRBD1	TGTGCCAGCAGCGCTGGGACAGGGTTAAAAAATCAGCCCCAGCATTTT	CASSAGTGLKNQPQHF
TRBV11-3	-	TRBJ1-4	-	TGTGCCAGCAGCTTAGAGGAGCCCCTGCTCGGAGTTGCAACTAATGAAAAACTGTTTTTT	CASSLEEPLLGVATNEKLFF
TRBV9	few	TRBJ1-5	-	TGTGCCAGCAGCGTAAGAGGGGAGGGCAATCAGCCCCAGCATTTT	CASSVRGEGNQPQHF
TRBV9	-	TRBJ2-5	TRBD2	TGTGCCAGCAGTGAAAGCGGGGGGGTCGAAGAGACCCAGTACTTC	CASSESGGVEETQYF
TRBV20-1	-	TRBJ1-3	-	TGCAGTGCTAGTTACCCGACAGGCTCTGGAAACACCATATATTTT	CSASYPTGSGNTIYF
TRBV28	-	TRBJ1-5	TRBD1	TGTGCCAGCAGTTCAGGGGGAAGAGGCAATCAGCCCCAGCATTTT	CASSSGGRGNQPQHF
TRBV5-1	-	TRBJ1-1	TRBD1	TGCGCCAGCAGAGGACAGGGGGCGATCACTGAAGCTTTCTTT	CASRGQGAITEAFF
TRBV2	-	TRBJ2-1	TRBD2	TGTGCCAGCAGTGAACAGCGGGGCTACAATGAGCAGTTCTTC	CASSEQRGYNEQFF
TRBV5-1	-	TRBJ2-3	TRBD1	TGCGCCAGCAGCGCCGAGGCAGGGGGCGCGCGCACAGATACGCAGTATTTT	CASSAEAGGARTDTQYF
TRBV6-2/TRBV6-3	few	TRBJ2-7	-	TGTGCCAGCAGTCCCCTCTACGAGCAGTACTTC	CASSPLYEQYF
TRBV6-5	-	TRBJ2-7	-	TGTGCCAGCACCGAGAGGCAGACCTACGAGCAGTACTTC	CASTERQTYEQYF